These 2 T cell receptor beta chains were all obtained from the same sample, sequenced in a study of cytomegalovirus exposure and HLA in healthy donors. PCR involved 60 Vbeta and 13 Jbeta primers. Sequenced by immunoSEQ multiplex PCR; TCRdb stores in-frame clones only, minus some. The sample records more than 100,000 clones, approximately 80% being singletons. The sample was PBMCs. The origin of the receptors is a female donor in good health and CMV-seropositive.

Only a few counts were recorded for this clone. The V gene is TRBV6-6, the J gene TRBJ2-1; 11 positions match TRBD2. The CDR3 is 16 amino acids. The junction had 12 bases not matched to a gene; V was cut back by 7 bases and J by 7 bases. The germline V gene encodes CDR1 MNHNY and CDR2 SVGAGI (reference sequence). For the CDR3, the DNA is TGTGCCAGCAAACGTAGCGGGGGGGTCAATTCGAATGAGCAGTTCTTC. Protein product: CASKRSGGVNSNEQFF.

The rearrangement links TRBV6-1 to TRBJ1-3; D is uncertain. Trimming cost V 2 bases and J 0 bases, with 11 bases left between them. This CDR3 has 16 residues. Germline-derived CDR1 and CDR2 are MNHNS and SASEGT. This CDR3 reads CASSESRLYSGNTIYF. DNA of the CDR3: TGTGCCAGCAGTGAATCGCGACTCTACTCTGGAAACACCATATATTTT.